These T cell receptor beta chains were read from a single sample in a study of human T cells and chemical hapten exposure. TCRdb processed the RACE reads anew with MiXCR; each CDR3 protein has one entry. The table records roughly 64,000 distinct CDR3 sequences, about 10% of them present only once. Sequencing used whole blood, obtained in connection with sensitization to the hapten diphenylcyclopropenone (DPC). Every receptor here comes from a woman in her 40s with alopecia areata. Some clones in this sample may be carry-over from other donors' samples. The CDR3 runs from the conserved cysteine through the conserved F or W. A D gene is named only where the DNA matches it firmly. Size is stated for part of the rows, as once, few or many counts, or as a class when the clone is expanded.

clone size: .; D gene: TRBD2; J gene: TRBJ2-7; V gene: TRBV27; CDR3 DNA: TGTGCCAGCCGCATGCGGGGGAGCTCCTACGAGCAGTACTTC; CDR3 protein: CASRMRGSSYEQYF
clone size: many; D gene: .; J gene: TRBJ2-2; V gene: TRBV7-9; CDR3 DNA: TGTGCCAGCAGGACGGAATTGAACACCGGGGAGCTGTTTTTT; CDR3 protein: CASRTELNTGELFF
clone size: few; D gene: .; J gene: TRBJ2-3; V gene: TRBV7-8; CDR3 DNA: TGTGCCAGCAGCCACCCAGGGGCGGGCACAGATACGCAGTATTTT; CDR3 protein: CASSHPGAGTDTQYF
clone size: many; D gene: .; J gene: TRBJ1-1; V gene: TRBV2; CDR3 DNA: TGTGCCAGCATGTGGGGGGCGAACACTGAAGCTTTCTTT; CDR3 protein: CASMWGANTEAFF
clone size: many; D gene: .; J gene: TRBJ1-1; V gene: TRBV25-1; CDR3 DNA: TGTGCCAGCAGCGCAAACCGCCAGATGAACACTGAAGCTTTCTTT; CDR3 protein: CASSANRQMNTEAFF
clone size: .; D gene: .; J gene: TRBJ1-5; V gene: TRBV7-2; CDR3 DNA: TGTGCCAGCAGCTTGGCAGTGGGAAGCAATCAGCCCCAGCATTTT; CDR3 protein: CASSLAVGSNQPQHF
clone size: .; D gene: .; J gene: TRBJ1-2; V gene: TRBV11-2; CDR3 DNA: TGTGCCAGCAGCCACTTGATGGAGCACTATGGCTACACCTTC; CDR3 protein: CASSHLMEHYGYTF
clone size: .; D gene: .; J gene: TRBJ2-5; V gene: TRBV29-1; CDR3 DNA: TGCAGCGCACGGAGGGGGCAAGAGACCCAGTACTTC; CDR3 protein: CSARRGQETQYF
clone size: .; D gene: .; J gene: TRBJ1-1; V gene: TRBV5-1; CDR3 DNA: TGCGCCAGCAGCTTCGGGCGCAGGGCCACTGAAGCTTTCTTT; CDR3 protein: CASSFGRRATEAFF
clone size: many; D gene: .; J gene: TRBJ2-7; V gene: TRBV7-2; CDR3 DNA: TGTGCCAGCAGCCGAAAAGGCGACAGCGGTCCCTACGAGCAGTACTTC; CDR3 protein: CASSRKGDSGPYEQYF
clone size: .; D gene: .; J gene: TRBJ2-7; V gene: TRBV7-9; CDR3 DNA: TGTGCCAGCAGCCTCGGGAGTGCCCGACTCGAGCAGTACTTC; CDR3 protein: CASSLGSARLEQYF
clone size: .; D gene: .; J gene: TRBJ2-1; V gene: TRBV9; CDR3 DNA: TGTGCCAGCAGCCCCCGGGACTCCTACAATGAGCAGTTCTTC; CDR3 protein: CASSPRDSYNEQFF
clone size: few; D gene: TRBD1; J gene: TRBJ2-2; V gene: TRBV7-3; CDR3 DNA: TGTGCCAGCAGCCCCTGGGGACAGCGAAACACCGGGGAGCTGTTTTTT; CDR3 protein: CASSPWGQRNTGELFF
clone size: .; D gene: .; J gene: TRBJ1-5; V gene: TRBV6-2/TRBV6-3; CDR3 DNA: TGTGCCAGCAGCCCCCTTGGGAATCAGCCCCAGCATTTT; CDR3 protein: CASSPLGNQPQHF
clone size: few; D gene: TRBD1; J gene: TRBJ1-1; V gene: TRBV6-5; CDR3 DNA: TGTGCCAGCATTCAACAGGGGGCATGGAACACTGAAGCTTTCTTT; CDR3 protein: CASIQQGAWNTEAFF
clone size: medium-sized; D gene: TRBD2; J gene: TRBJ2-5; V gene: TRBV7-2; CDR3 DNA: TGTGCCAGCAGCTATTCAAAGCGGGGGGGGAAAGAGACCCAGTACTTC; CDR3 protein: CASSYSKRGGKETQYF
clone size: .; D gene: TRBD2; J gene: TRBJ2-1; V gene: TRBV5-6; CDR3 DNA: TGTGCCAGCAGCTTGGTGAGGACTAGCGGTGAGCAGTTCTTC; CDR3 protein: CASSLVRTSGEQFF
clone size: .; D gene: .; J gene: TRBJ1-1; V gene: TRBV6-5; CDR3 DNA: TGTGCCAGCAGTTACTCGGGCAGCTTTAACACTGAAGCTTTCTTT; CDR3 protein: CASSYSGSFNTEAFF
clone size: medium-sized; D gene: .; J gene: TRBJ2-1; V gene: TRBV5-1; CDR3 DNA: TGCGCCAGCAGCGCATGGTCGGTTAACAATGAGCAGTTCTTC; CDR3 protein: CASSAWSVNNEQFF
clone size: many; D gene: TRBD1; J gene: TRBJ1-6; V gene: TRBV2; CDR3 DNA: TGTGCCAGCAGTGAAAAAGGGACAGCATATAATTCACCCCTCCACTTT; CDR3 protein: CASSEKGTAYNSPLHF
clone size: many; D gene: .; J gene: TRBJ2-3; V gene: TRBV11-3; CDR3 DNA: TGTGCCAGCAGCTTAGCGGGAGCTAGCACAGATACGCAGTATTTT; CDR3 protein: CASSLAGASTDTQYF
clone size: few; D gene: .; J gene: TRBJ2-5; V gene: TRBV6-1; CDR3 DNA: TGTGCCAGCAGTGAAGCCCCCTCTTCTCTACGGTACTTC; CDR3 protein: CASSEAPSSLRYF
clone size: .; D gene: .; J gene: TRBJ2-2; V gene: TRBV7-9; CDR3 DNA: TGTGCCAGCAGCTTCCGGACGGCCGGGGAGCTGTTTTTT; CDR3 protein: CASSFRTAGELFF
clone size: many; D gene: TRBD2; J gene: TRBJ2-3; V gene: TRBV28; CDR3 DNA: TGTGCCAGCAGTTTTCTAGCGGGAGGGCAGTATTTT; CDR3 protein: CASSFLAGGQYF
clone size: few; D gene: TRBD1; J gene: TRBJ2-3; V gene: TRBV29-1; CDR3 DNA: TGCAGCGTCGGACAGGGGTCAGTCGCAGATACGCAGTATTTT; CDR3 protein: CSVGQGSVADTQYF
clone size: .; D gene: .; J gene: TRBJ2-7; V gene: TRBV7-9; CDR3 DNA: TGTGCCAGCAGCTTAGTGGGGCCCCCGGGCGAGCAGTACTTC; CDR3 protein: CASSLVGPPGEQYF
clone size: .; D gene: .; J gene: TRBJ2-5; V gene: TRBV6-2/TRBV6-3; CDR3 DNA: TGTGCCAGCAGCCGGTACCAAGAGACCCAGTACTTC; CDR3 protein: CASSRYQETQYF
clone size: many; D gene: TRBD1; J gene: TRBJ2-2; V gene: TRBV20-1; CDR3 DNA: TGCAGTGCTGGACCGGGACAGACCACCGGGGAGCTGTTTTTT; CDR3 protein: CSAGPGQTTGELFF
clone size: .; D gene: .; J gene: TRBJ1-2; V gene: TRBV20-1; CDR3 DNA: TGCAGTGCCGGGGCGGTCAGCAACTATGGCTACACCTTC; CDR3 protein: CSAGAVSNYGYTF
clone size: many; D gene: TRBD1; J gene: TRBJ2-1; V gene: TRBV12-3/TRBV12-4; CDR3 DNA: TGTGCCAGCAGTTTACAAATGGGGACAGGGAATGAGCAGTTCTTC; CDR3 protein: CASSLQMGTGNEQFF
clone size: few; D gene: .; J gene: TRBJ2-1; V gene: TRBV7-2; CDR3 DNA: TGTGCCAGCAGCCTAATCGCGGACCCGGGACGCAATGAGCAGTTCTTC; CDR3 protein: CASSLIADPGRNEQFF
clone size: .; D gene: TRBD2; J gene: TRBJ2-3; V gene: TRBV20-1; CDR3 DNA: TGCAGTGCTCTGGGGGGGAGCGGTGGCACAGATACGCAGTATTTT; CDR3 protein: CSALGGSGGTDTQYF